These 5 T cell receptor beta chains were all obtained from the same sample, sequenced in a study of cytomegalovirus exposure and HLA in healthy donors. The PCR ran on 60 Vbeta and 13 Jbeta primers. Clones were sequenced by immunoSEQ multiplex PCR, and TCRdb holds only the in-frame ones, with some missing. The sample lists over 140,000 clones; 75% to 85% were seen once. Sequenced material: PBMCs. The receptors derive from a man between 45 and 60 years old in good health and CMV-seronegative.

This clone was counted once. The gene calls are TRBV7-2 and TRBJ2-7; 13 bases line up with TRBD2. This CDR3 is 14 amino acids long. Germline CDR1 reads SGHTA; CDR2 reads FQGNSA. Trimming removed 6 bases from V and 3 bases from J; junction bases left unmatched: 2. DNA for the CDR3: TGTGCCAGCAGAAGGACTAGCGGGGGCTACGAGCAGTACTTC. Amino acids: CASRRTSGGYEQYF.

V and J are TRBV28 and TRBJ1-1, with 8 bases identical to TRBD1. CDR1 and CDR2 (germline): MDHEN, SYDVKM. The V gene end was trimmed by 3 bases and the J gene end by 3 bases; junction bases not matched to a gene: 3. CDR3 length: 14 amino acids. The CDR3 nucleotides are TGTGCCAGCAGTTTCAGGGGGCTGTACACTGAAGCTTTCTTT. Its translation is CASSFRGLYTEAFF.

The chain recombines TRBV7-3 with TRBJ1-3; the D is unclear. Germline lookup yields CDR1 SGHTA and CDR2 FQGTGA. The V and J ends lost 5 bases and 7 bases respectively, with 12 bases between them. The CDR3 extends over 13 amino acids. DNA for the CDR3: TGTGCCAGCAGCCCCATCCCCGGGAACACCATATATTTT. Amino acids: CASSPIPGNTIYF.

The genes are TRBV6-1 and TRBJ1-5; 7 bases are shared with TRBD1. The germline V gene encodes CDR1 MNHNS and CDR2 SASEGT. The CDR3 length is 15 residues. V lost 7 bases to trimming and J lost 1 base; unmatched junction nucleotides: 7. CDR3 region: CASTTDRSSNQPQHF. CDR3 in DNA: TGTGCCAGCACTACGGACAGGTCCAGCAATCAGCCCCAGCATTTT.

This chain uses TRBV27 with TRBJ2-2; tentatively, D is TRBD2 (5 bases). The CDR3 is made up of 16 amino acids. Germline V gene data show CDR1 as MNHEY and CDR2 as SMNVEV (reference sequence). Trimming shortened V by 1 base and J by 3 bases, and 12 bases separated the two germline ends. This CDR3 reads CASSLYGTRDTGELFF. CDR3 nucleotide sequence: TGTGCCAGCAGTTTATACGGAACTAGGGACACCGGGGAGCTGTTTTTT.